This is a list of T cell receptor beta chains from one sample in a study of CD8+ T cells in alopecia areata. Some clones are missing from TCRdb's copy, which holds only in-frame ones; the method was immunoSEQ multiplex PCR. The sample holds under 350,000 clones, 55% to 70% seen once. The specimen comprised CD4+ T cells sorted from blood, sampled at week 24, from a patient treated with tofacitinib. All receptors derive from a human donor with alopecia areata. Both conserved end residues are part of each CDR3.

CDR3aa	v_gene	j_gene	len
CASSLASRGGGTQYF	TRBV7-2	TRBJ2-5	15
CASSLTFEQYF	TRBV5-1	TRBJ2-7	11
CAWSVHRVNYGYTF	TRBV30	TRBJ1-2	14
CASQPGQATDTQYF	TRBV5-1	TRBJ2-3	14
CASSLASQGNDGYTF	TRBV5-1	TRBJ1-2	15
CASSPRDRGGVHQETQYF	TRBV18	TRBJ2-5	18
CASSLTAHEQYF	TRBV7-2	TRBJ2-7	12
CATSTTRGTGQYF	TRBV15	TRBJ2-7	13
CASSVAQGAHGYTF	TRBV9	TRBJ1-2	14
CASSLVIQGLGSPLHF	TRBV7-2	TRBJ1-6	16
CSARGPNSPLHF	TRBV29-1	TRBJ1-6	12
CSVDHLPGFEQYF	TRBV29-1	TRBJ2-7	13
CASRTDRGRRGYTF	TRBV2	TRBJ1-2	14
CASRLEPYNEQFF	TRBV19	TRBJ2-1	13
CAWRAGLSTDTQYF	TRBV30	TRBJ2-3	14
CASSHPQRGASYEQYF	TRBV4-1	TRBJ2-7	16
CASSWWADGYTF	TRBV7-6	TRBJ1-2	12
CAWSVRRRYTEAFF	TRBV30	TRBJ1-1	14
CASIQLGTPGVEGYTF	TRBV28	TRBJ1-2	16
CASSLGMKNTEAFF	TRBV5-4	TRBJ1-1	14
CASSRTGTTNTGELFF	TRBV4-1	TRBJ2-2	16
CASSQDNLRADTQYF	TRBV4-2	TRBJ2-3	15
CASSLATPYGYTF	TRBV7-2	TRBJ1-2	13
CASSLRTGRGLAEAFF	TRBV27	TRBJ1-1	16
CASSLASTGEQFF	TRBV11-1	TRBJ2-1	13
CAISESRGTENIQYF	TRBV10-3	TRBJ2-4	15
CASSSLDTDTQYF	TRBV5-1	TRBJ2-3	13
CSVGTGKYGYTF	TRBV29-1	TRBJ1-2	12
CASSWDPVSGANVLTF	TRBV5-1	TRBJ2-6	16
CASSDTTHGVVDEQFF	TRBV13	TRBJ2-1	16
CAISEKQGVYGYTF	TRBV10-3	TRBJ1-2	14
CASSLVASPLHF	TRBV13	TRBJ1-6	12
CASSLFARGKDEAFF	TRBV28	TRBJ1-1	15
CASSLARGSGSYNEQFF	TRBV7-6	TRBJ2-1	17
CAWSGGAPGELFF	TRBV30	TRBJ2-2	13